The present T cell receptor (beta chain) was sequenced within a study of T cell responses to AZD1222 COVID-19 vaccine. Clones were sequenced by immunoSEQ multiplex PCR, and TCRdb holds only the in-frame ones, with some missing. The sample has about 150,000 clones; approximately 90% are singletons. General study findings and limits: The study reported that nearly half of spike-specific TCRs target unmutated variant regions. Spike-specific TCR breadth and depth grew following two AZD1222 doses.

Second-dose intervals of approximately 4 or approximately 12 weeks were pooled. As concerns this clone: No antigen is known for it.

V lost 0 bases to trimming and J lost 11 bases, with 12 bases between them. The V gene's germline CDR1 is SGHNT and CDR2 YYREEE (reference sequence). This CDR3 spans 14 amino acids. The clonotype comes from an adult who received the AZD1222 COVID-19 vaccine. The genes are TRBV5-4 and TRBJ1-6; unclear D gene. Sequencing was performed on peripheral blood, taken 28 days after the second AZD1222 dose. CDR3 residues: CASSLDPSGTPLHF. The CDR3 DNA sequence: TGTGCCAGCAGCTTGGACCCCTCGGGAACACCCCTCCACTTT.